This entry describes one T cell receptor (beta chain). The sample holds other DNA sequences that translate to the same CDR3. CDR1 is SNHLY and CDR2 is FYNNEI in the germline V gene. The V segment lost 6 bases and the J segment 2 bases; nucleotides outside the gene matches: 3. CDR3 length equals 13 residues. These data belong to a study of cytomegalovirus exposure and HLA in healthy donors. It was with 60 Vbeta and 13 Jbeta primers that the PCR ran. Only in-frame clones appear in the TCRdb table, and some are missing; sequencing was by immunoSEQ multiplex PCR. Of 200,000 or so clones in the sample, around 79% are singletons; the top ten hold around 0.42%.

This receptor was identified in a male donor in good health and CMV-seropositive. The specimen sequenced was PBMCs. The V and J genes are TRBV2 and TRBJ1-2; TRBD1 aligns across 7 bases. The CDR3 spells CASSSQGNYGYTF. CDR3 in DNA: TGTGCCAGCAGCTCACAGGGGAACTATGGCTACACCTTC. The whole variable domain, filled in from reference TRBV2 and TRBJ1-2, reads EPEVTQTPSHQVTQMGQEVILRCVPISNHLYFYWYRQILGQKVEFLVSFYNNEISEKSEIFDDQFSVERPDGSNFTLKIRSTKLEDSAMYFCASSSQGNYGYTFGSGTRLTVV.